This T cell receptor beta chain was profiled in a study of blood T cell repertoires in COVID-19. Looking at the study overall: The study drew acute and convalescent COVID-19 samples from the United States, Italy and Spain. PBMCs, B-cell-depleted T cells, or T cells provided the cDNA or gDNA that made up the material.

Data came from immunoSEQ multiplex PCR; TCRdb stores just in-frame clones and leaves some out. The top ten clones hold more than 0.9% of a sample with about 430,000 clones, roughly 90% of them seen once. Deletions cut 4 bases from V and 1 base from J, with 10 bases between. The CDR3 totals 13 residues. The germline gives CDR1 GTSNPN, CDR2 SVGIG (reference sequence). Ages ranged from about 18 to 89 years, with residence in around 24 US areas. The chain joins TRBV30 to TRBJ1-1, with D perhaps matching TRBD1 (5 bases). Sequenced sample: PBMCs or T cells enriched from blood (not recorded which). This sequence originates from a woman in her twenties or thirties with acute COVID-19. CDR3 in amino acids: CAWTPRENTEAFF. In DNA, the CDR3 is TGTGCCTGGACCCCCAGGGAGAACACTGAAGCTTTCTTT.